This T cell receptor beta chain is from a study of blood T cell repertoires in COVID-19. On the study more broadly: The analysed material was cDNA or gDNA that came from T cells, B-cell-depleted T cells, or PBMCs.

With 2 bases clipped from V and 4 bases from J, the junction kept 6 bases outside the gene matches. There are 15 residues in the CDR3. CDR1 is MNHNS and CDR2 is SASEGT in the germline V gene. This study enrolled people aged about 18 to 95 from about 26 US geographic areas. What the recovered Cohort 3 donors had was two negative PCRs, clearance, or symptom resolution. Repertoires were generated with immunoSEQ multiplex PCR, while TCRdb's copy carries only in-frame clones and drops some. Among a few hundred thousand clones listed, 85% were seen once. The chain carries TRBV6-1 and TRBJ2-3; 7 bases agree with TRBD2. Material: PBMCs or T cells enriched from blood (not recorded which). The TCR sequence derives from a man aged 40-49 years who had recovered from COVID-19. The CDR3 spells CASSERAGSADTQYF. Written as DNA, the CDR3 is TGTGCCAGCAGTGAAAGAGCGGGAAGTGCAGATACGCAGTATTTT.